Listed below are T cell receptor beta chains from one sample, sequenced in a study of cytomegalovirus exposure and HLA in healthy donors. This table comes from immunoSEQ multiplex PCR, and its TCRdb copy is limited to in-frame clones, with some not included. The sample lists more than 80,000 clones; nearly 80% were seen once. Sequenced: PBMCs. The origin of the receptors is a woman aged 35 to 49 in good health and CMV-seropositive. Each CDR3 is given without its conserved first and last residue. Clone size is not always given. Where it is, it says once, few, many or a class for expanded clones.

>.|TRBV2|TRBJ2-3
ASTPRGSVRWDTQY
>.|TRBV5-1|TRBJ2-7
ASHEPTVNEQY
>once|TRBV29-1|TRBJ1-1
SVGGQGRTEAF
>.|TRBV19|TRBJ2-7
ASSKLAGGNYEQY
>.|TRBV7-9|TRBJ2-1
ASSFGAGAVGNEQF
>.|TRBV28|TRBJ2-7
ASSPAHTYEQY
>.|TRBV1|TRBJ2-2
TRTKNTGELF
>.|TRBV18|TRBJ1-2
ASSPETGNNNYGYT
>.|TRBV27|TRBJ1-2
ASGGEGAGYGYT
>.|TRBV15|TRBJ1-3
ATSSRQGENTIY
>.|TRBV19|TRBJ2-7
ASSSSGFYEQY
>.|TRBV11-2|TRBJ1-4
ASRSWARSAGTNEKLF
>.|TRBV27|TRBJ1-1
ASSFGTAETF
>few|TRBV11-2|TRBJ1-2
ASSPEPGVGGYT
>.|TRBV11-3|TRBJ2-7
ASSPGQGSSYEQY
>.|TRBV5-6|TRBJ2-3
ASSWGSGGTDTQY
>.|TRBV5-1|TRBJ2-3
ASTRTSGRDTQY
>few|TRBV30|TRBJ2-6
AWSGGSSGANVLT
>.|TRBV6-6|TRBJ1-3
ASSLGGSSGNTIY
>.|TRBV18|TRBJ2-5
ASSFLGGGQETQY
>.|TRBV27|TRBJ2-1
ASSSKPPGVGNEQF
>.|TRBV29-1|TRBJ1-2
SVVSGNNPNYGYT
>.|TRBV6-5|TRBJ2-2
ASKGPNTGELF
>.|TRBV4-1|TRBJ1-2
ASSHDPGQARGYT